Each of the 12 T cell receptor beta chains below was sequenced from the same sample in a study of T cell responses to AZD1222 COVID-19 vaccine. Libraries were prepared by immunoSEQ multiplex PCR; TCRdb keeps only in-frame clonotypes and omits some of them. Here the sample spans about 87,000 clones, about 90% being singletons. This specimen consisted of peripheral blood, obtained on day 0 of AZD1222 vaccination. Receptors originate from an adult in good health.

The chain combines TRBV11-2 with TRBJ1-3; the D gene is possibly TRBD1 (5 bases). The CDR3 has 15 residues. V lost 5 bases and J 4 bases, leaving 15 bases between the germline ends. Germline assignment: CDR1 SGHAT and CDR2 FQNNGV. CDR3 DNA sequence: TGTGCCAGCAGCGGGGACCGAAGCTCGGGAAACACCATATATTTT. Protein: CASSGDRSSGNTIYF.

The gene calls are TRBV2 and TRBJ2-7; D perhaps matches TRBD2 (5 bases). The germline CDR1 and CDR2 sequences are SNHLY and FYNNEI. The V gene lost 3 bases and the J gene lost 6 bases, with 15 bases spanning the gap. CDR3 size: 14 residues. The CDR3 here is CASSDRGQESEQYF. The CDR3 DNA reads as TGTGCCAGCAGTGATCGAGGGCAGGAAAGCGAGCAGTACTTC.

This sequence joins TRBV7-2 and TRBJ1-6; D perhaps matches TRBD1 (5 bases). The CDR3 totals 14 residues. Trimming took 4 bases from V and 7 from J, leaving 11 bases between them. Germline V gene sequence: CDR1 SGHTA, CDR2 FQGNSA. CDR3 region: CASSSGTANSPLHF. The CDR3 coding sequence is TGTGCCAGCAGCTCCGGGACGGCCAATTCACCCCTCCACTTT.

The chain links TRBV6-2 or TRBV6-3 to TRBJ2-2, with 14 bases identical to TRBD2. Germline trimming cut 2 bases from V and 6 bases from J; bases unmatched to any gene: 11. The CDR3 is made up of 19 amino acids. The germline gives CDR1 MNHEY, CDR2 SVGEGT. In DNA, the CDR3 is TGTGCCAGCAGTTACCCCCTAGGACTAGCGGGGGGTCAATCCGGGGAGCTGTTTTTT. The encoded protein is CASSYPLGLAGGQSGELFF.

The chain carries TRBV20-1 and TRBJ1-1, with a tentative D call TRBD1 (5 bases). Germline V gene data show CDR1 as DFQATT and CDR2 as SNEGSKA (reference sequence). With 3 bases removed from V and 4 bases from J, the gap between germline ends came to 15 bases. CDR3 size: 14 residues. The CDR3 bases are TGCAGTGCTAGTAAGGGCAGGGTGGCCACTGAAGCTTTCTTT. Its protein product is CSASKGRVATEAFF.

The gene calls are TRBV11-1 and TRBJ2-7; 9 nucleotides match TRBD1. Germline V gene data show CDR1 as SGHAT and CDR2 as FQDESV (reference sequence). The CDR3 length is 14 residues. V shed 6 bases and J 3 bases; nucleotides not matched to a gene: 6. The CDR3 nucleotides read TGTGCCAGCAGGTTAACAGGGGGCGGCTACGAGCAGTACTTC. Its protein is CASRLTGGGYEQYF.

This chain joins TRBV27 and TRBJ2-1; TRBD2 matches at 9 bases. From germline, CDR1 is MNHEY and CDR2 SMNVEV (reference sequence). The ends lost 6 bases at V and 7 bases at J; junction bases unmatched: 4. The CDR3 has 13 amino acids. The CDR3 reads CASRYSGGNEQFF. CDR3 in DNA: TGTGCCAGCAGGTACAGCGGGGGGAATGAGCAGTTCTTC.

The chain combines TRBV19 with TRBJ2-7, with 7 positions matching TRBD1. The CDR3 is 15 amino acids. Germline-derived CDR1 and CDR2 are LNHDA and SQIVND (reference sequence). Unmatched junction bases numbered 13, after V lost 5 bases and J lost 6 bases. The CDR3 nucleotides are TGTGCCAGTAGTCCACGGAATAGACAGGGCCGCGAGCAGTACTTC. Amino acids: CASSPRNRQGREQYF.

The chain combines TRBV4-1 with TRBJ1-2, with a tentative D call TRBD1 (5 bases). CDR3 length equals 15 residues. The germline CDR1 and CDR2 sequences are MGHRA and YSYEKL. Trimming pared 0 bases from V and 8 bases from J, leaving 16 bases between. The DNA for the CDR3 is TGCGCCAGCAGCCAAGAGGGGGAAGGGGTAAGGGGCTACACCTTC. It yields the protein CASSQEGEGVRGYTF.

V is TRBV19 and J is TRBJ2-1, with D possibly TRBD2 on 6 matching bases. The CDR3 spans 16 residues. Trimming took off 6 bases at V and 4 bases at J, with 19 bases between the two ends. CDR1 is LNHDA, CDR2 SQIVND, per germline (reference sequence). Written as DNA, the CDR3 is TGTGCCAGTAGACCGGGGGTAGTGAATTCTTACAATGAGCAGTTCTTC. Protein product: CASRPGVVNSYNEQFF. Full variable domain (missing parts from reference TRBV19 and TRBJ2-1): DGGITQSPKYLFRKEGQNVTLSCEQNLNHDAMYWYRQDPGQGLRLIYYSQIVNDFQKGDIAEGYSVSREKKESFPLTVTSAQKNPTAFYLCASRPGVVNSYNEQFFGPGTRLTVL.

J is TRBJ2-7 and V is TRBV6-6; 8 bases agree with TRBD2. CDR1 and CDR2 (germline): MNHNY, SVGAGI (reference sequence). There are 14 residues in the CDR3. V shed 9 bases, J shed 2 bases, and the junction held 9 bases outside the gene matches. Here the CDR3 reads CASLGGAAPYEQYF. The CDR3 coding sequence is TGTGCCAGTCTCGGGGGGGCAGCCCCCTACGAGCAGTACTTC.

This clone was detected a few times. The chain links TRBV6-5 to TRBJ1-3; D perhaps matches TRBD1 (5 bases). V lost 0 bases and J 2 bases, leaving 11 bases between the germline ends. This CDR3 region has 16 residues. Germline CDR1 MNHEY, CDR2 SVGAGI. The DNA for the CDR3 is TGTGCCAGCAGTTACTCGCCGGGGGTGCCTGGAAACACCATATATTTT. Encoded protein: CASSYSPGVPGNTIYF.